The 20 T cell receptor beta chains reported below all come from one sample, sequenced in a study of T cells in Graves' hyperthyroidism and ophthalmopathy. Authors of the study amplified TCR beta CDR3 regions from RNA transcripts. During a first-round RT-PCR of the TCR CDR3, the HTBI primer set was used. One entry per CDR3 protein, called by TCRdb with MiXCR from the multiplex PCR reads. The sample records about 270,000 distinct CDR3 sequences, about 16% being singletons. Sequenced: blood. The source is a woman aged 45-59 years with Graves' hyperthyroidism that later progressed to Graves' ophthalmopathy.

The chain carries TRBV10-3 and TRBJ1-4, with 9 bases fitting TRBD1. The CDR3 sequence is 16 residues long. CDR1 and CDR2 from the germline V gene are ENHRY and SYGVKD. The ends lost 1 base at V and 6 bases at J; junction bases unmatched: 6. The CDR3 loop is CAISEFWDRDYEKLFF. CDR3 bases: TGTGCCATCAGTGAGTTCTGGGACAGGGATTATGAAAAACTGTTTTTT.

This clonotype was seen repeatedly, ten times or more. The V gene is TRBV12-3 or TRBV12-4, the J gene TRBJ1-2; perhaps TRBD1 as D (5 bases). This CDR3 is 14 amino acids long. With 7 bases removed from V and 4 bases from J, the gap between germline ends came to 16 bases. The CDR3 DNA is TGTGCCAGCACTCCTTCAGGGATCGGCTATGGCTACACCTTC. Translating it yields CASTPSGIGYGYTF.

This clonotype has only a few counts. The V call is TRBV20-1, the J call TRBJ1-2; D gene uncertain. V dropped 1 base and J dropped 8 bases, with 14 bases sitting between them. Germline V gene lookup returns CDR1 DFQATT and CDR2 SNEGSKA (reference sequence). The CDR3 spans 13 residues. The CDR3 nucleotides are TGCAGTGCTAGAGCCCAGAGTGCCCGGGGCTACACCTTC. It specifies CSARAQSARGYTF.

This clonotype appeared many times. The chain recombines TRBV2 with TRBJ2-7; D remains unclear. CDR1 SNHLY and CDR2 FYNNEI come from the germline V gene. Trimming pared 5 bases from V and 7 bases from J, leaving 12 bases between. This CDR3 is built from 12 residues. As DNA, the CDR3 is TGTGCCAGCAGTATAAGTGTGGGTGAGCAGTACTTC. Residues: CASSISVGEQYF.

This CDR3 is CATSTPGPRKDTQYF. The CDR3 DNA is TGTGCCACCAGCACTCCGGGACCGAGAAAAGATACGCAGTATTTT. This chain joins TRBV15 and TRBJ2-3, with D possibly being TRBD1 or TRBD2 (5 bases each). CDR1 is LNHNV, CDR2 YYDKDF, per germline (reference sequence). V lost 4 bases and J lost 5, with 16 bases in between. This CDR3 is built from 15 residues. Drawing the rest from reference TRBV15 and TRBJ2-3, the complete variable domain is DAMVIQNPRYQVTQFGKPVTLSCSQTLNHNVMYWYQQKSSQAPKLLFHYYDKDFNNEADTPDNFQSRRPNTSFCFLDIRSPGLGDTAMYLCATSTPGPRKDTQYFGPGTRLTVL.

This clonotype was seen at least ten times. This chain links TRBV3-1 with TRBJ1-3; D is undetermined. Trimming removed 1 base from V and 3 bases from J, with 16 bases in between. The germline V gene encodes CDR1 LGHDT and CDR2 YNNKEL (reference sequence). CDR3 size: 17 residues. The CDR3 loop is CASSQVDRGVYGNTIYF. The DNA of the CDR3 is TGTGCCAGCAGCCAAGTGGACCGCGGGGTTTATGGAAACACCATATATTTT.

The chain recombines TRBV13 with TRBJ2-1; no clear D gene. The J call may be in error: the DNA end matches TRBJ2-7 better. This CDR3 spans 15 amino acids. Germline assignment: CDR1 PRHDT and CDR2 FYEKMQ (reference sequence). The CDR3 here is CASSLARSYLGEQYF. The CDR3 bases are TGTGCCAGCAGCTTAGCTAGGAGCTACTTGGGTGAGCAGTACTTC.

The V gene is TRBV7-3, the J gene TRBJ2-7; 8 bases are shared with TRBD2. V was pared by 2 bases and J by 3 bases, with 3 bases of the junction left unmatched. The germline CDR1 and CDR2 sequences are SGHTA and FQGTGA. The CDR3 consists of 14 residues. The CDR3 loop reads CASSLEAGDYEQYF. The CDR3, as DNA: TGTGCCAGCAGCTTAGAAGCGGGAGACTACGAGCAGTACTTC.

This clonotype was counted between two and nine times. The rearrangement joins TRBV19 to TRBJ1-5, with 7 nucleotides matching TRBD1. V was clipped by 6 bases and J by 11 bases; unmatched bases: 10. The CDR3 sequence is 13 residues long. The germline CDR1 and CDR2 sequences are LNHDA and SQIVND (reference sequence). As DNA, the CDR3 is TGTGCCAGTAGACCGACAGGGTGGGTCTCCCAGCATTTT. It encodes CASRPTGWVSQHF. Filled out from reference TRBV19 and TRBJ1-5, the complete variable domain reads DGGITQSPKYLFRKEGQNVTLSCEQNLNHDAMYWYRQDPGQGLRLIYYSQIVNDFQKGDIAEGYSVSREKKESFPLTVTSAQKNPTAFYLCASRPTGWVSQHFGDGTRLSIL.

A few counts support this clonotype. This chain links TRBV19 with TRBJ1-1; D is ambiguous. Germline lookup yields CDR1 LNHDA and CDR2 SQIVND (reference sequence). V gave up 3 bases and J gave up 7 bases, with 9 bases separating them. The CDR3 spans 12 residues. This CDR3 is CASSMGGIEAFF. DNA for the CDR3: TGTGCCAGTAGTATGGGAGGGATTGAAGCTTTCTTT.

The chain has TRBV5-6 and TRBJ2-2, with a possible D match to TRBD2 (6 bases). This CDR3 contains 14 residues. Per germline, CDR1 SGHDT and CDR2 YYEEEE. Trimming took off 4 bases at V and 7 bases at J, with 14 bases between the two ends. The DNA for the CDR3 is TGTGCCAGCAGCCTCCGTTGGGGAGGCGGGGAGCTGTTTTTT. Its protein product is CASSLRWGGGELFF.

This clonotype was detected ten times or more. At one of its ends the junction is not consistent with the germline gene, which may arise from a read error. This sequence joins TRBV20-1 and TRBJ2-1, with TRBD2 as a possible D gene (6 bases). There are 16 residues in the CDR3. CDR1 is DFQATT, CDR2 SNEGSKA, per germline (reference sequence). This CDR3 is CSARGDFLTAYSEQFF. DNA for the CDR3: TGCAGTGCTAGGGGGGACTTCCTTACCGCATACAGTGAGCAGTTCTTC.

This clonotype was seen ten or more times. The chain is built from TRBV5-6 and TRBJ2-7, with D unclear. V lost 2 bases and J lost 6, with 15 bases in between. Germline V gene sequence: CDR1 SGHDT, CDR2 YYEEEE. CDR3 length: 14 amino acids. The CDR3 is CASSFVEGRREQYF. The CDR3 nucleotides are TGTGCCAGCAGCTTTGTCGAAGGACGTCGCGAGCAGTACTTC.

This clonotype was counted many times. The CDR3, as DNA: TGTGCCAGCAGTCCGAGACAATTTTTCGGGCACGAGCAGTACTTC. Protein product: CASSPRQFFGHEQYF. The V gene is TRBV28, the J gene TRBJ2-7; D not certain. The germline CDR1 and CDR2 sequences are MDHEN and SYDVKM. V dropped 5 bases and J dropped 5 bases, with 19 bases sitting between them. This CDR3 has 15 residues.

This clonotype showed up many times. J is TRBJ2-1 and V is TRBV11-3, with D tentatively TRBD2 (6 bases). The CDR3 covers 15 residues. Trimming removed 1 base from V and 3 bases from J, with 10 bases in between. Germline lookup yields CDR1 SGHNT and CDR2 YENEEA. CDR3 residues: CASSLVGSGYNEQFF. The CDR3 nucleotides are TGTGCCAGCAGCTTAGTCGGGAGTGGCTACAATGAGCAGTTCTTC. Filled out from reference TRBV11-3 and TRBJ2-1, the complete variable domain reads EAGVVQSPRYKIIEKKQPVAFWCNPISGHNTLYWYLQNLGQGPELLIRYENEEAVDDSQLPKDRFSAERLKGVDSTLKIQPAELGDSAVYLCASSLVGSGYNEQFFGPGTRLTVL.

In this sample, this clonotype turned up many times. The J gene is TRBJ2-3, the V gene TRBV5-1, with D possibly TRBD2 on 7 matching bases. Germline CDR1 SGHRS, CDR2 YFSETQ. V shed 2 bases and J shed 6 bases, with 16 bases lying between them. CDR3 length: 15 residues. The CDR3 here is CASSFSGGDGDTQYF. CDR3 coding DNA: TGCGCCAGCAGCTTCTCGGGGGGCGATGGCGATACGCAGTATTTT.

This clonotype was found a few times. The CDR3 nucleotides read TGTGCCACCAGCAGTGAAACAGCATTCTCTGGAAACACCATATATTTT. Translating it yields CATSSETAFSGNTIYF. The rearrangement links TRBV15 to TRBJ1-3, with D hard to call. The germline V gene has CDR1 LNHNV and CDR2 YYDKDF (reference sequence). There are 16 residues in the CDR3. The V end lost 3 bases, the J end lost 0 bases, and 12 bases lay between the germline ends.

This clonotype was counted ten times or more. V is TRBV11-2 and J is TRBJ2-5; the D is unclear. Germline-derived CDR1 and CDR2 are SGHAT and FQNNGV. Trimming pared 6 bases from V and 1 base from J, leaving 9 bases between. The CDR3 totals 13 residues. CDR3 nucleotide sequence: TGTGCCAGCAGTACCGAGATCCAAGAGACCCAGTACTTC. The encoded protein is CASSTEIQETQYF.

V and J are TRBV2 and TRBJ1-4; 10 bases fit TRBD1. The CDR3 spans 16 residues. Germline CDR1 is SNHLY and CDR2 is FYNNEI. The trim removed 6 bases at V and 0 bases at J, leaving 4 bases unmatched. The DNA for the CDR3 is TGTGCCAGCAGGGACGGACAGGGGGCAACTAATGAAAAACTGTTTTTT. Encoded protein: CASRDGQGATNEKLFF. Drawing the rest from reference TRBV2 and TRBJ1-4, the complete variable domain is EPEVTQTPSHQVTQMGQEVILRCVPISNHLYFYWYRQILGQKVEFLVSFYNNEISEKSEIFDDQFSVERPDGSNFTLKIRSTKLEDSAMYFCASRDGQGATNEKLFFGSGTQLSVL.

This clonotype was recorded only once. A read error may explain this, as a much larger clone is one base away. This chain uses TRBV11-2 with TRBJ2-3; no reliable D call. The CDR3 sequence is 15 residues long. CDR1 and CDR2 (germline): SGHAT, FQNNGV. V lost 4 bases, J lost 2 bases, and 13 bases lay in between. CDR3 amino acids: CASSSPRRATDTQYF. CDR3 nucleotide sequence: TGTGCCAGCAGCTCTCCTCGCCGGGCCACAGATACGCAGTATTTT.